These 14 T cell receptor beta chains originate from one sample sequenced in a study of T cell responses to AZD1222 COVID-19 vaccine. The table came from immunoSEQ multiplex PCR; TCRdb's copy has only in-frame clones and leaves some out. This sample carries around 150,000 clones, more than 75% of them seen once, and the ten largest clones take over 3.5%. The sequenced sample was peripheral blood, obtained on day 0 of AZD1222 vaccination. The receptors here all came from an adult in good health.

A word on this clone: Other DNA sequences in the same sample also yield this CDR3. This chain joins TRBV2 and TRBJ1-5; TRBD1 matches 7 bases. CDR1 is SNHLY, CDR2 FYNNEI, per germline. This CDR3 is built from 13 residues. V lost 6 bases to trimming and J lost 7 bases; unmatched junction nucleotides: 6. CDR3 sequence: CASRITGDQPQHF. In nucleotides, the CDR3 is TGTGCCAGCAGGATAACAGGGGACCAGCCCCAGCATTTT.

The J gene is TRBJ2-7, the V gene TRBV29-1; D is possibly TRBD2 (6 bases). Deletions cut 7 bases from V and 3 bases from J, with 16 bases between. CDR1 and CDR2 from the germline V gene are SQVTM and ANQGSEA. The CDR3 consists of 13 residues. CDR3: CSASARAGYEQYF. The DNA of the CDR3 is TGCAGCGCCTCGGCACGAGCGGGCTACGAGCAGTACTTC.

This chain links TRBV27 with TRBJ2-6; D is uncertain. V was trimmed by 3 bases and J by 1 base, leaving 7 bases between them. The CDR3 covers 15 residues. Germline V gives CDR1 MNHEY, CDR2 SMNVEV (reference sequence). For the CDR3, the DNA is TGTGCCAGCAGTTTCGGGTTTTCTGGGGCCAACGTCCTGACTTTC. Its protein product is CASSFGFSGANVLTF.

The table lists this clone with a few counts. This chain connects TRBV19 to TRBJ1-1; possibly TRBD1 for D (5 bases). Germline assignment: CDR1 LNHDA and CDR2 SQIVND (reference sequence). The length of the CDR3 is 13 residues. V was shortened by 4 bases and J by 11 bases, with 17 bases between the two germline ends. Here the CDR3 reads CASSTRQTRHAFF. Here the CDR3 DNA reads TGTGCCAGTAGTACAAGACAGACGAGACACGCTTTCTTT.

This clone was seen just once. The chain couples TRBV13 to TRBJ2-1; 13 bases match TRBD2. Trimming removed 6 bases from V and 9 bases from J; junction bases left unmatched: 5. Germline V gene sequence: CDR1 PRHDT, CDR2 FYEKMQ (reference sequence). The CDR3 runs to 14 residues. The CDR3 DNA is TGTGCCAGCAGAACTAGCGGGGGGGCGCTTGAGCAGTTCTTC. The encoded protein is CASRTSGGALEQFF.

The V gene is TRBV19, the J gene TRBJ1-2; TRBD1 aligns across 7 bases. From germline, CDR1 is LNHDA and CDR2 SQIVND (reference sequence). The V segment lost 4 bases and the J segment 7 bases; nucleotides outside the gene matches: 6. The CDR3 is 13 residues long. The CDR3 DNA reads TGTGCCAGTAGTACCCGGACAGGCCTTGGCTACACCTTC. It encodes CASSTRTGLGYTF.

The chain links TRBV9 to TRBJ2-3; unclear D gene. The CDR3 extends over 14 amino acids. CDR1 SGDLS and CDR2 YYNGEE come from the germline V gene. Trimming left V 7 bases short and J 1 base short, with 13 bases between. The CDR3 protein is CASSSTPRTDTQYF. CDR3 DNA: TGTGCCAGCTCCAGCACTCCCCGCACAGATACGCAGTATTTT.

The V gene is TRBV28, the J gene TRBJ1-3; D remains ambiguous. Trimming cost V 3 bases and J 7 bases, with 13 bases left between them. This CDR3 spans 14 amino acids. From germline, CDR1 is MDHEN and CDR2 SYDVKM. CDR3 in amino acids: CASSFVRISNTIYF. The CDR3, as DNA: TGTGCCAGCAGTTTTGTCAGGATTTCGAACACCATATATTTT.

CDR3 coding DNA: TGTGCCAGCAGCTTATCCCCGAGGACAGGGGATAAGAACACTGAAGCTTTCTTT. Its translation: CASSLSPRTGDKNTEAFF. The V and J genes are TRBV7-8 and TRBJ1-1; 9 nucleotides match TRBD1. Per germline, CDR1 SGHVS and CDR2 FQNEAQ. The CDR3 runs 18 residues. Unmatched junction bases numbered 11, after V lost 2 bases and J lost 1 base.

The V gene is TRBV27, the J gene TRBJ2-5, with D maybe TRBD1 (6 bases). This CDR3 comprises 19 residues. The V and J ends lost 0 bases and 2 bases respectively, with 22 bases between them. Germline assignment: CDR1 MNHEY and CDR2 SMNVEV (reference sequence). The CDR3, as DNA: TGTGCCAGCAGTTTATCGGCCCTAACAGGGAGAGTTCGGCAAGAGACCCAGTACTTC. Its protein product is CASSLSALTGRVRQETQYF.

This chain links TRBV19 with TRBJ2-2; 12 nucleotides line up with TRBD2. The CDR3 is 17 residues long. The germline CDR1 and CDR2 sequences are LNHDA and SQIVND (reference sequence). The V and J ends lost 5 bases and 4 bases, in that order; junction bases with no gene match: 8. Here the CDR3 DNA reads TGTGCCAGTAGTTCGCTAGCGGGGGGGTTGAGCACCGGGGAGCTGTTTTTT. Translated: CASSSLAGGLSTGELFF. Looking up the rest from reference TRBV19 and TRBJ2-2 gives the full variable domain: DGGITQSPKYLFRKEGQNVTLSCEQNLNHDAMYWYRQDPGQGLRLIYYSQIVNDFQKGDIAEGYSVSREKKESFPLTVTSAQKNPTAFYLCASSSLAGGLSTGELFFGEGSRLTVL.

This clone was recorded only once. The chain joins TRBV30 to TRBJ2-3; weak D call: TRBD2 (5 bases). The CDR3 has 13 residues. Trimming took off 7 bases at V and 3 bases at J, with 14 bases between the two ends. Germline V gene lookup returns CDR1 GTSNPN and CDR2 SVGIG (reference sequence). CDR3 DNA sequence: TGTGCCTACGGACTCCTAGTAACAGATACGCAGTATTTT. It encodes CAYGLLVTDTQYF.

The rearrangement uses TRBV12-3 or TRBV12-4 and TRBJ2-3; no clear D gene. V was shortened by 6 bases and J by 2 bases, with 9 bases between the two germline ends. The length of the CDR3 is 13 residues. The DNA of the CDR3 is TGTGCCAGCAGCCTCCGCCACACAGATACGCAGTATTTT. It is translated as CASSLRHTDTQYF.

The chain's CDR3 is CASSLDLGQGNEKLFF. The CDR3 bases are TGCGCCAGCAGCTTGGATCTGGGACAGGGGAATGAAAAACTGTTTTTT. V usage is TRBV5-1 and J usage is TRBJ1-4; 10 bases map to TRBD1. V shed 0 bases and J 5 bases; nucleotides not matched to a gene: 4. There are 16 residues in the CDR3. Germline CDR1 is SGHRS and CDR2 is YFSETQ.